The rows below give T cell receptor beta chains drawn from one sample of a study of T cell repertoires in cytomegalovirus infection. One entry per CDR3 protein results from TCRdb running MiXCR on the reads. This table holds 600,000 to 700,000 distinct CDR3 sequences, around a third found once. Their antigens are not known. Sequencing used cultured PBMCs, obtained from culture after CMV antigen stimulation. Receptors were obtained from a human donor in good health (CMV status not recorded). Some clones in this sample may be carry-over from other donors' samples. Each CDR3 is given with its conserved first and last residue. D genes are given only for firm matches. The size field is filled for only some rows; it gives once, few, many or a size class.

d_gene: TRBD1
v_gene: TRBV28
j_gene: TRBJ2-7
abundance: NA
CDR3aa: CASTTPGQGTYEQYF
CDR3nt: TGTGCCAGCACTACGCCGGGACAGGGGACCTACGAGCAGTACTTC

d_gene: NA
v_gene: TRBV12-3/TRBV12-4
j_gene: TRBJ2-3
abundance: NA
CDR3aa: CASQSRGPYTQYF
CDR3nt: TGTGCCAGCCAATCAAGGGGTCCCTATACGCAGTATTTT

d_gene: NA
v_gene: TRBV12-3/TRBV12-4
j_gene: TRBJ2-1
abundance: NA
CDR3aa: CASSYPSFREQFF
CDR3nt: TGTGCCAGCAGTTATCCTAGCTTCAGGGAGCAGTTCTTC

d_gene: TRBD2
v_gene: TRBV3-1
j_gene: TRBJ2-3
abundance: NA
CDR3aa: CASSQEEISGGQTDTQYF
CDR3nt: TGTGCCAGCAGCCAAGAGGAGATTAGCGGGGGACAGACAGATACGCAGTATTTT

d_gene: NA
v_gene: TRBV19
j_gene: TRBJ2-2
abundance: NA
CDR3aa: CASRSVPNTGELFF
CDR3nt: TGTGCCAGTAGGTCTGTCCCGAACACCGGGGAGCTGTTTTTT

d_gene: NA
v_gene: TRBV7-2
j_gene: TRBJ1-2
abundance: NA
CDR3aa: CASSLNSVSEDGYTF
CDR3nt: TGTGCCAGCAGCTTAAATAGTGTGAGTGAAGATGGCTACACCTTC

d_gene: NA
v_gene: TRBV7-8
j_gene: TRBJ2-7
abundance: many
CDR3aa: CASSPRSAKPYEQYF
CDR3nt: TGTGCCAGCAGCCCGCGCAGCGCCAAACCCTACGAGCAGTACTTC

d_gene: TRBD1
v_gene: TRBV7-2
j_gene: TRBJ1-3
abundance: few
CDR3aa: CASSLRQGLSGNTIYF
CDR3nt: TGTGCCAGCAGCTTACGACAGGGCCTCTCTGGAAACACCATATATTTT

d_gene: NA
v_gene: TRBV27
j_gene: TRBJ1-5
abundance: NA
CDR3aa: CASSPWGERGNQPQHF
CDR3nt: TGTGCCAGCAGTCCATGGGGGGAAAGGGGCAATCAGCCCCAGCATTTT

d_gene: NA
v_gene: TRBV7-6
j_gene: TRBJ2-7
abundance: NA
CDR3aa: CASSPSGRDGQYF
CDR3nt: TGTGCCAGCAGCCCCTCCGGGCGGGACGGGCAGTACTTC

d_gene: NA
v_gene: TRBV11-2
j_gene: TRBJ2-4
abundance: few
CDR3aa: CASSLGTGGRGVMGIAKNIQYF
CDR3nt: TGTGCCAGCAGCTTAGGGACCGGCGGGCGTGGAGTAATGGGGATAGCCAAAAACATTCAGTACTTC

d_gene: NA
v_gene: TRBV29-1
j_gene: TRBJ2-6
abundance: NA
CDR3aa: CSAVYPSSGANVPTF
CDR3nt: TGCAGCGCCGTATACCCGAGCTCTGGGGCCAACGTCCCGACTTTC

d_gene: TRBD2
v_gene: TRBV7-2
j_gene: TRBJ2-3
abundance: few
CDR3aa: CASSPQTSSSDTQYF
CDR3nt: TGTGCCAGCAGCCCCCAGACTAGCTCCAGCGATACGCAGTATTTT

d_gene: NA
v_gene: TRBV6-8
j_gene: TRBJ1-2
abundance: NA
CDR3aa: CASRRDKYYGYTF
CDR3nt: TGTGCCAGCAGGCGGGACAAGTACTATGGCTACACCTTC

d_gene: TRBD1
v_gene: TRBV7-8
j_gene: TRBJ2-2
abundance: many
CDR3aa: CASTQGALTGELFF
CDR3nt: TGTGCCAGCACCCAGGGGGCCCTCACCGGGGAGCTGTTTTTT

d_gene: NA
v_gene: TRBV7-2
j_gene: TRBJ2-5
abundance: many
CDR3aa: CASSLVRPQETQYF
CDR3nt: TGTGCCAGCAGCTTAGTTCGTCCCCAAGAGACCCAGTACTTC

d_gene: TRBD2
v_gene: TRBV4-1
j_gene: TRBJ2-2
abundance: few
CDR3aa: CASSNGLAGELFF
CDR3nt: TGCGCCAGCAGCAATGGACTAGCCGGGGAGCTGTTTTTT

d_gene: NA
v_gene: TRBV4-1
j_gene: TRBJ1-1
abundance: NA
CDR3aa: CASSPDHNGIVNTEAFF
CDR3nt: TGCGCCAGCAGCCCGGACCATAACGGGATCGTGAACACTGAAGCTTTCTTT

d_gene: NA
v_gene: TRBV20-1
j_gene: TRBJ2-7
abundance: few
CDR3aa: CSGFRDAAYEQYF
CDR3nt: TGCAGTGGGTTCAGGGATGCGGCCTACGAGCAGTACTTC

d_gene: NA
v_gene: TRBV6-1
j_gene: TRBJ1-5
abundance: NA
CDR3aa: CASSELHNQPQHF
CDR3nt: TGTGCCAGCAGTGAACTGCACAATCAGCCCCAGCATTTT

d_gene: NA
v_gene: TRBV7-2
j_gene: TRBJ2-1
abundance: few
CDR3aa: CASSVSYGSNEQFF
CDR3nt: TGTGCCAGCAGCGTATCGTACGGGTCCAATGAGCAGTTCTTC

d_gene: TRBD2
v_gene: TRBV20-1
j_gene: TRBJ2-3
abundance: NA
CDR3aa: CSARGPGLASDTQYF
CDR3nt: TGCAGTGCTAGAGGCCCGGGACTAGCCTCGGATACGCAGTATTTT

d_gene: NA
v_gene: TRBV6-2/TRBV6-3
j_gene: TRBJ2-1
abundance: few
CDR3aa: CASSKRSSRHEQFF
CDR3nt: TGTGCCAGCTCAAAGCGGTCTAGCAGGCATGAGCAGTTCTTC

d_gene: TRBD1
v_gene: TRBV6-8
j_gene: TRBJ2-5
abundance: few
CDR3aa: CASTSLGQQETQYF
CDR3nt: TGTGCCAGCACTAGTTTGGGACAGCAAGAGACCCAGTACTTC

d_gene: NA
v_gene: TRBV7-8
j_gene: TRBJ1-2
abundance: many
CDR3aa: CASSPTFSGGYTF
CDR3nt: TGTGCCAGCAGCCCTACCTTTAGTGGGGGCTACACCTTC

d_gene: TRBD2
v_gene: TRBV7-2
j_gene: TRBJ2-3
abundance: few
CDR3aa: CASSLEGGLAGDTQYF
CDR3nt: TGTGCCAGCAGCTTAGAGGGGGGACTAGCGGGAGATACGCAGTATTTT

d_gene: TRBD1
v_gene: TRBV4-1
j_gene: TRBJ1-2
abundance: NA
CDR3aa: CASSQLTGDGYTF
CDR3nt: TGCGCCAGCAGCCAGTTGACAGGGGATGGCTACACCTTC

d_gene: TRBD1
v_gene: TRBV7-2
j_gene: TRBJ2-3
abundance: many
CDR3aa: CASSHPGQKWDTQYF
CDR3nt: TGTGCCAGCAGTCACCCGGGACAGAAGTGGGATACGCAGTATTTT

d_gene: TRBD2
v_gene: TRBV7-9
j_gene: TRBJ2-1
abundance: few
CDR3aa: CARKSWTSGINEQFF
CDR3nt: TGTGCCAGGAAGTCCTGGACTAGCGGGATTAATGAGCAGTTCTTC

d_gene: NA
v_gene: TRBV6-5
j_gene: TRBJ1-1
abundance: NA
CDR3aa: CASSYSTGRITEAFF
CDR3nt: TGTGCCAGCAGTTACTCGACAGGTCGGATCACTGAAGCTTTCTTT

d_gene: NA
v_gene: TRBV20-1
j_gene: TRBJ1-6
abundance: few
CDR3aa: CSAKTQGMYNSPLHF
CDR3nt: TGCAGTGCAAAGACACAGGGAATGTATAATTCACCCCTCCACTTT

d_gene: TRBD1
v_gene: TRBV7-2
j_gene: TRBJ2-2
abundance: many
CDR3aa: CASSLDRAWAGELFF
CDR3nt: TGTGCCAGCAGCCTCGACAGGGCGTGGGCCGGGGAGCTGTTTTTT

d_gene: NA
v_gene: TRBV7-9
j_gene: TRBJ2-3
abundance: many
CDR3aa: CASSRSSETQYF
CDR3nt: TGTGCCAGCAGCAGATCATCGGAGACGCAGTATTTT

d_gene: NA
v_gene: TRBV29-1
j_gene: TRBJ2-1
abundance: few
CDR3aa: CSVLRLEIGGSSSYNEQFF
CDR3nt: TGCAGCGTCCTACGACTCGAAATCGGGGGCTCTAGCTCCTACAATGAGCAGTTCTTC

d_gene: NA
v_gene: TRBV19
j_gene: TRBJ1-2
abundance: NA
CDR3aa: CASSIGGQVFYGYTF
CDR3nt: TGTGCCAGTAGTATCGGGGGACAAGTGTTCTATGGCTACACCTTC

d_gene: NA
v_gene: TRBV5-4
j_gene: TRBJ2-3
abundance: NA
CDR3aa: CASSVWQATDTQYF
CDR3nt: TGTGCCAGCAGCGTATGGCAAGCCACAGATACGCAGTATTTT

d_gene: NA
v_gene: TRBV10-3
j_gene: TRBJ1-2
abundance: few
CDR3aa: CAISKTGNYGYTF
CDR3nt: TGTGCCATCAGTAAAACAGGGAACTATGGCTACACCTTC

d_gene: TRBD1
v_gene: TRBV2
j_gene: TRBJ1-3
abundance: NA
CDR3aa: CASSGSFGGGGGTTIYF
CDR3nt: TGTGCCAGCAGTGGGAGTTTCGGAGGGGGCGGTGGAACCACCATATATTTT

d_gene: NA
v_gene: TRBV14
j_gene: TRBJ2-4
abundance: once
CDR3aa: CASSQDWGNIQYF
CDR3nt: TGTGCCAGCAGCCAAGATTGGGGGAACATTCAGTACTTC

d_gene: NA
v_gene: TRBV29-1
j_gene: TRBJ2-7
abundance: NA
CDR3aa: CSVQRSSYEQYF
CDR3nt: TGCAGCGTTCAGCGGTCCTCCTACGAGCAGTACTTC

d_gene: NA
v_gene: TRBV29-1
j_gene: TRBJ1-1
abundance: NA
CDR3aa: CSATTPSNTEAFF
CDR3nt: TGCAGCGCTACCACTCCCTCAAACACTGAAGCTTTCTTT

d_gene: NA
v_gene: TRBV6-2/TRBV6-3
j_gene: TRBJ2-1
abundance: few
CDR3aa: CASSFFPTRNEQFF
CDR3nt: TGTGCCAGCAGTTTTTTCCCCACTAGGAATGAGCAGTTCTTC

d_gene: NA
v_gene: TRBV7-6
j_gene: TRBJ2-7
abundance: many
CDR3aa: CASSLVPGLAYEQYF
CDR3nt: TGTGCCAGCAGCTTAGTCCCGGGACTCGCCTACGAGCAGTACTTC

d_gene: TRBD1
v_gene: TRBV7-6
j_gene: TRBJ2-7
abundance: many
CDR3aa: CASSFAGTGFSSYEQYF
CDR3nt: TGTGCCAGCAGCTTCGCCGGGACAGGCTTTAGCTCCTACGAGCAGTACTTC

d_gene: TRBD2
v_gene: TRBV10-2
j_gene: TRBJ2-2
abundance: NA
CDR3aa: CASSESGGSFSGELFF
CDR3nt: TGCGCCAGCAGTGAGTCGGGCGGGAGTTTCTCCGGGGAGCTGTTTTTT

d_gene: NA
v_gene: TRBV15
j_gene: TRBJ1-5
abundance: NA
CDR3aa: CATSRPAGYQPQHF
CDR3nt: TGTGCCACCAGCAGACCAGCAGGGTATCAGCCCCAGCATTTT

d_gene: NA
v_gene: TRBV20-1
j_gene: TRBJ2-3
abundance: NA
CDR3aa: CSARDYQGSDTQYF
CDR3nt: TGCAGTGCTAGAGATTACCAGGGCTCCGATACGCAGTATTTT